The clone carrying this T cell receptor (beta chain) was seen ten or more times. Its antigen is currently unknown. This entry is derived from a study of response to subunit inactivated influenza vaccine. TCRdb reprocessed the RT-PCR reads via MiXCR and lists one record per CDR3 protein. The sample yields around 850,000 distinct CDR3 sequences, roughly 18% seen once. General study results and limits: The authors suggested that few new T cells are recruited per seasonal influenza vaccination.

V dropped 4 bases and J dropped 3 bases, with 10 bases sitting between them. Germline V CDR1 and CDR2: DFQATT, SNEGSKA (reference sequence). The length of the CDR3 is 13 residues. The sample here was PBMCs from blood, taken roughly 5 days after vaccination. The TCR comes from a middle-aged man who received an inactivated influenza vaccine. The chain couples TRBV20-1 to TRBJ2-1; no clear D. The CDR3 reads CSANRAIYNEQFF. The CDR3 DNA sequence: TGCAGTGCTAACAGAGCCATCTACAATGAGCAGTTCTTC.